This TCR beta chain appears in the sequencing data of a study of cytomegalovirus exposure and HLA in healthy donors. General observations from the study: Among TCR beta chains of equal frequency, HLA-associated ones were more clonally expanded in a later analysis.

This CDR3 is built from 16 residues. J was trimmed by 3 bases and V by 4 bases; bases with no gene match: 11. Germline V gene sequence: CDR1 SGHNT, CDR2 YYREEE (reference sequence). On this clone: What it binds is unknown.

60 Vbeta and 13 Jbeta primers were used in PCR. Per the original data handling: Later work found 65 million to 100 million unique TCR beta chains, with roughly 11 million shared. TCRdb keeps only in-frame clones here, not all; method: immunoSEQ multiplex PCR. That table gives V, J and clone size, and the DNA gave D and trimming. The sample consists of some 120,000 clones, 76% of them appearing once. The sequenced sample was PBMCs. This receptor was obtained from a man aged 50 to 60 in good health and CMV-seronegative. The genes are TRBV5-4 and TRBJ1-1; TRBD1 matches 8 bases. CDR3 sequence: CASSPGTGGWDTEAFF. The CDR3 DNA sequence: TGTGCCAGCAGCCCCGGGACAGGCGGTTGGGACACTGAAGCTTTCTTT. The entire variable domain, with the rest obtained from reference TRBV5-4 and TRBJ1-1, is as follows: ETGVTQSPTHLIKTRGQQVTLRCSSQSGHNTVSWYQQALGQGPQFIFQYYREEENGRGNFPPRFSGLQFPNYSSELNVNALELDDSALYLCASSPGTGGWDTEAFFGQGTRLTVV.